This TCR beta chain was sequenced during a study of a mutant IDH1 vaccine in newly diagnosed glioma. Turning to the study itself: Patients were given eight vaccinations, scheduled in weeks 1, 3, 5, 7, 11, 15, 19 and 23. With temozolomide cycles, or 4-6 weeks after radiotherapy alone, vaccination was started. Prior therapy was radiotherapy, temozolomide, or both; most received both.

Time point described: week 5, during vaccination. Doses comprised 300 ug of mutant IDH1 20-mer peptide each, plus topical imiquimod. Method: immunoSEQ multiplex PCR; TCRdb's copy keeps in-frame clones and lacks some. The table lists about 51,000 clones, around 80% of them singletons, with roughly 4.8% in the top ten. Trimming took off 1 base at V and 7 bases at J, with 14 bases between the two ends. CDR3 length: 14 residues. Germline V lookup: CDR1 MGHRA, CDR2 YSYEKL. Notes on the study in general: It seemed that pseudoprogression was not linked to changes in the top peripheral T cell clonotypes.

This clone was seen a few times. Its antigen is unknown. The clonotype comes from a middle-aged man with glioma. The V call is TRBV4-1, the J call TRBJ2-7; D is possibly TRBD1 (6 bases). The sequencing used PBMCs, collected from a glioma patient whose treatment included an IDH1 peptide vaccine. CDR3 sequence reads: CASSQGQALGEQYF. The CDR3 nucleotides read TGCGCCAGCAGCCAAGGACAGGCGCTGGGGGAGCAGTACTTC.